The 19 T cell receptor beta chains given below trace back to one sample, sequenced in a study of tissue T cells after allogeneic stem cell transplantation. Produced via immunoSEQ multiplex PCR; TCRdb's table is partial and in-frame only. Among more than 6,000 clones, roughly two fifths were seen once, and the ten largest hold 2% to 2.5%. Documented time point: mouse harvest day 7 after allogeneic transplant. Tail vein injection delivered 10^7 T-cell-depleted bone marrow cells and 10^6 splenic CD5+ T cells. Sequenced: skin. The receptors stem from a female BALB/c mouse given C57BL/6 T cells with graft-versus-host disease after an allogeneic hematopoietic cell transplant.

On this clone itself: The gene names here belong to mouse. Read data end 1 residue before the CDR3 end; the end is taken from the germline J gene. V gene TRBV13-1 combines with J gene TRBJ2-5, with D possibly matching TRBD2 (7 bases). V shed 5 bases and J shed 1 base, with 11 bases lying between them. Per germline, CDR1 NSHNY and CDR2 SYGAGN. This CDR3 contains 14 residues. CDR3 DNA (partial): TGTGCCAGCAGACCTGGGGGCTACCAAGACACCCAGTAC. Translated, it gives CASRPGGYQDTQY. The entire CDR3 sequence reads CASRPGGYQDTQYF.

About this clone itself: Gene names are mouse gene names. The read gets to within 1 residue of the CDR3 end, and the germline J gene fills in the rest. The chain is built from TRBV19 and TRBJ2-1; 8 bases are shared with TRBD2. Per the germline V gene, CDR1 is FNHDT and CDR2 is SITEND (reference sequence). The CDR3 covers 16 residues. Germline trimming cut 1 base from V and 0 bases from J; bases unmatched to any gene: 3. The DNA read from the CDR3 is TGTGCCAGCAGTATAATGGGGGGGTATAACTATGCTGAGCAGTTC. Its protein product is CASSIMGGYNYAEQF. The whole CDR3 is CASSIMGGYNYAEQFF.

Points on this clone: Gene names denote mouse genes. The CDR3 is cut off 1 residue early in the read; its end comes from the germline J gene. The V gene is TRBV3, the J gene TRBJ2-2; 9 bases are a match to TRBD1. Germline CDR1 and CDR2: SNHLY and FYNGKV (reference sequence). J gave up 2 bases and V 5 bases, and 0 bases lay outside the gene matches. The CDR3 covers 14 residues. The CDR3 loop is CASSGTGNTGQLYF. The CDR3 DNA, read in part, is TGTGCCAGCAGCGGGACAGGGAACACCGGGCAGCTCTAC.

A word on this clone: Gene names are mouse gene names. The missing CDR3 end, 1 residue past where the read stops, is filled in from the germline J gene. This chain joins TRBV16 and TRBJ2-7; D uncertain. This CDR3 is 13 amino acids long. Germline V lookup: CDR1 SGHSA, CDR2 FRNQAP. V gave up 0 bases and J gave up 3 bases, with 6 bases separating them. The CDR3 spells CASSLDNNYEQYF. The DNA read from the CDR3 is TGTGCAAGCAGCTTAGATAACAACTATGAACAGTAC.

Details on this clone: Gene names are mouse gene names. The read falls 1 residue short of the CDR3 end, and the missing part is taken from the germline J gene. This specimen includes other DNA sequences encoding the same CDR3. The gene calls are TRBV15 and TRBJ2-7; D remains unclear. Per germline, CDR1 SGHND and CDR2 FRSKSL. V lost 1 base and J lost 4, with 2 bases in between. The CDR3 is made up of 11 amino acids. CDR3 DNA (partial): TGTGCCAGCAGTTTAGGATATGAACAGTAC. The encoded protein is CASSLGYEQY. The full-length CDR3 reads as CASSLGYEQYF.

Regarding this clone: Germline and genes here are mouse. The sequence runs out 1 residue before the end of the CDR3; the remainder is reconstructed from the germline J gene. The chain carries TRBV26 and TRBJ1-4, with 7 bases fitting TRBD1. V lost 4 bases and J lost 4; bases outside the gene matches: 6. Germline V gene data show CDR1 as KGHPV and CDR2 as FQNQEV (reference sequence). The CDR3 loop spans 15 amino acids. The CDR3 DNA, read in part, is TGTGCCAGCAGTCCTTACCGGGACAGCAACGAAAGATTATTT. This gives the protein CASSPYRDSNERLF. The complete CDR3 protein is CASSPYRDSNERLFF.

Comment on this clone: The gene symbols are mouse symbols. The read comes to an end 1 residue before the CDR3 does, leaving the germline J gene to fill in the end. This rearrangement joins TRBV16 to TRBJ2-4, with D hard to call. CDR1 SGHSA and CDR2 FRNQAP come from the germline V gene. Between the trimmed V and J ends, which lost 0 bases and 3 bases, there was a span of 7 bases. The CDR3 is 14 residues long. The CDR3 bases that were read are TGTGCAAGCAGCTTAGATCCCCCGCAAAACACCTTGTAC. The encoded protein is CASSLDPPQNTLY. The complete CDR3 protein is CASSLDPPQNTLYF.

About this clone: Germline and genes here are mouse. The CDR3 end lies 1 residue beyond the end of the read and is filled in from the germline J gene. This chain links TRBV26 with TRBJ1-3; D is ambiguous. The CDR3 runs to 14 residues. Germline-derived CDR1 and CDR2 are KGHPV and FQNQEV (reference sequence). V gave up 2 bases and J gave up 0 bases, with 5 bases separating them. CDR3 bases read: TGTGCCAGCAGTCTGGGTTTTTCTGGAAATACGCTCTAT. It encodes CASSLGFSGNTLY. The whole CDR3 is CASSLGFSGNTLYF.

In regard to this clone: Mouse germline and gene names are used. The chain's CDR3 is CASCRDWGYAEQFF. The CDR3 DNA, read in part, is TGTGCCAGCTGCCGGGACTGGGGGTATGCTGAGCAGTTC. The V and J genes are TRBV26 and TRBJ2-1; 11 bases map to TRBD2. The read comes to an end 1 residue before the CDR3 does, leaving the germline J gene to fill in the end. The CDR3 is made up of 14 amino acids. Germline trimming cut 8 bases from V and 4 bases from J; bases unmatched to any gene: 4. The V gene's germline CDR1 is KGHPV and CDR2 FQNQEV (reference sequence).

About this clone itself: Gene names denote mouse genes. Read data end 1 residue before the CDR3 end; the end is taken from the germline J gene. The chain couples TRBV16 to TRBJ1-1; a possible D gene is TRBD1 (5 bases). Trimming took off 5 bases at V and 0 bases at J, with 7 bases between the two ends. CDR1 and CDR2 (germline): SGHSA, FRNQAP. The CDR3 is 13 residues long. The CDR3 protein is CASSLTANTEVFF. The sequenced CDR3 bases are TGTGCAAGCAGCCTGACAGCAAACACAGAAGTCTTC.

This clone was counted only a few times. Any gene name here is a mouse gene name. The CDR3 extends 1 residue past the end of the read, so its final part is completed from the germline J gene. The V call is TRBV16, the J call TRBJ2-1, with 9 bases fitting TRBD2. Germline CDR1 is SGHSA and CDR2 is FRNQAP. The junction had 2 bases not matched to a gene; V was cut back by 0 bases and J by 5 bases. The CDR3 has 15 amino acids. The sequenced CDR3 bases are TGTGCAAGCAGCTTAGAGCACTGGGGGGATGCTGAGCAGTTC. Protein sequence: CASSLEHWGDAEQF. The entire CDR3 reads CASSLEHWGDAEQFF.

Remarks on this clone: Each gene name is a mouse one. The missing CDR3 end, 1 residue past where the read stops, is filled in from the germline J gene. The rearrangement joins TRBV1 to TRBJ1-1; no reliable D call. Germline values: CDR1 NSQYPW, CDR2 LRSPGD (reference sequence). Deletions cut 2 bases from V and 6 bases from J, with 7 bases between. The CDR3 is 12 amino acids. CDR3 protein: CTCSARVPEVFF. The sequenced CDR3 bases are TGCACCTGCAGTGCAAGGGTCCCAGAAGTCTTC.

A word on this clone: Gene names refer to mouse genes. The read finishes 1 residue shy of the CDR3 end, and the germline J gene is used to complete it. The chain recombines TRBV1 with TRBJ1-1; 12 bases match TRBD1. The ends lost 2 bases at V and 3 bases at J; junction bases unmatched: 7. From germline, CDR1 is NSQYPW and CDR2 LRSPGD (reference sequence). The CDR3 has 17 amino acids. The sequenced CDR3 bases are TGCACCTGCAGTGCAACCCGGGACAGGGGGCGGGACACAGAAGTCTTC. Translating it yields CTCSATRDRGRDTEVF. The whole CDR3 sequence is CTCSATRDRGRDTEVFF. Supplemented by reference TRBV1 and TRBJ1-1, the full variable domain reads VTLLEQNPRWRLVPRGQAVNLRCILKNSQYPWMSWYQQDLQKQLQWLFTLRSPGDKEVKSLPGADYLATRVTDTELRLQVANMSQGRTLYCTCSATRDRGRDTEVFFGKGTRLTVV.

In this sample, this clone turned up once. All gene names here are mouse names. The read halts 1 residue ahead of the CDR3 end, with the missing end drawn from the germline J gene. Other DNA sequences in this sample translate to the same CDR3. The V and J genes are TRBV26 and TRBJ2-7, with 12 positions matching TRBD1. This CDR3 is built from 16 residues. The V segment lost 0 bases and the J segment 6 bases; nucleotides outside the gene matches: 6. Germline V gene sequence: CDR1 KGHPV, CDR2 FQNQEV (reference sequence). The covered CDR3 bases are TGTGCCAGCAGTCTGTCGAAGGGGACAGGGGGCTTTGAACAGTAC. Its protein is CASSLSKGTGGFEQY. The whole CDR3 protein is CASSLSKGTGGFEQYF.

A remark on this clone: Genes here carry mouse names. The CDR3 end is not reached by the read, which stops 1 residue before it; the germline J gene fills it in. The chain is built from TRBV15 and TRBJ2-4; 13 positions match TRBD2. The CDR3 is 15 residues long. V lost 4 bases and J lost 4; bases outside the gene matches: 2. Germline CDR1 reads SGHND; CDR2 reads FRSKSL. This CDR3 reads CASSSDWGGENTLYF. The covered CDR3 bases are TGTGCCAGCAGTTCGGACTGGGGGGGCGAAAACACCTTGTAC.

By proportion, this clone is medium-sized. Gene names are the mouse ones. Sequencing ends 1 residue short of the CDR3 end; the germline J gene provides the rest. The chain combines TRBV2 with TRBJ1-3, with D possibly TRBD1 on 6 matching bases. Germline loops: CDR1 LGHNA, CDR2 YSYQKL. There are 15 residues in the CDR3. Trimming shortened V by 4 bases and J by 0 bases, and 10 bases separated the two germline ends. The covered CDR3 bases are TGTGCCAGCAGCCTCCGGGACATTTCTGGAAATACGCTCTAT. This codes for CASSLRDISGNTLY. The whole CDR3 sequence is CASSLRDISGNTLYF. Using reference TRBV2 and TRBJ1-3 for the parts outside the CDR3, the full variable domain is DPKIIQKPKYLVAVTGSEKILICEQYLGHNAMYWYRQSAKKPLEFMFSYSYQKLMDNQTASSRFQPQSSKKNHLDLQITALKPDDSATYFCASSLRDISGNTLYFGEGSRLIVV.

Note on this clone: Here the gene names and germline are mouse. The read falls 1 residue short of the CDR3 end, and the missing part is taken from the germline J gene. V gene TRBV23 combines with J gene TRBJ1-5. Germline lookup yields CDR1 KGHTA and CDR2 FQNQQP. This CDR3 is built from 15 residues. CDR3 region: CSSSQSSINNQAPLF. CDR3 DNA, as far as it was read: TGCTCCAGCAGTCAATCCTCCATTAACAACCAGGCTCCGCTT.

To note about this clone: Germline and genes here are mouse. Read sequence stops 1 residue before the CDR3 end, and the germline J gene provides the missing end. This chain connects TRBV5 to TRBJ2-5; 7 positions match TRBD1. Germline assignment: CDR1 LGHNA and CDR2 YNLKQL (reference sequence). The CDR3 covers 15 residues. V was pared by 3 bases and J by 0 bases, with 3 bases of the junction left unmatched. CDR3 protein: CASSHLTGNQDTQYF. CDR3 DNA (partial): TGTGCCAGCAGCCACCTGACAGGGAACCAAGACACCCAGTAC.

In regard to this clone: All gene names here are mouse names. The read finishes 1 residue shy of the CDR3 end, and the germline J gene is used to complete it. The V gene is TRBV16, the J gene TRBJ2-5; TRBD1 matches 10 bases. The germline V gene encodes CDR1 SGHSA and CDR2 FRNQAP. The J segment lost 0 bases and the V segment lost 4 bases, leaving 1 base of the junction unmatched. The CDR3 totals 15 residues. The chain's CDR3 is CASSWTGGNQDTQYF. The covered CDR3 bases are TGTGCAAGCAGCTGGACAGGGGGGAACCAAGACACCCAGTAC.